The 23 T cell receptor beta chains reported below all come from one sample, sequenced in a study of T cells in Graves' hyperthyroidism and ophthalmopathy. The source material, RNA transcripts, was used to amplify TCR beta CDR3 regions. The TCR CDR3 was amplified in a first-round RT-PCR using the HTBI primer set. In TCRdb, the multiplex PCR reads were re-called with MiXCR into one record per CDR3 protein. The table lists roughly 510,000 distinct CDR3 sequences, approximately 49% of them singletons, with about two fifths in the top ten. Sequencing was done on a sample of peripheral blood or thyroid tissue (not recorded which). The receptors originated from an adult woman with Graves' disease, either hyperthyroidism or ophthalmopathy (not recorded which).

V and J are TRBV2 and TRBJ2-5; 9 bases align to TRBD1. The CDR3 extends over 16 amino acids. The V gene's germline CDR1 is SNHLY and CDR2 FYNNEI. The ends lost 6 bases at V and 2 bases at J; junction bases unmatched: 10. CDR3 residues: CASSSTGQGAQETQYF. Here the CDR3 DNA reads TGTGCCAGCAGCTCTACGGGACAGGGTGCTCAAGAGACCCAGTACTTC.

In its sample, this clonotype was seen a few times. The CDR3 nucleotides are TGTGCCAGTAGTATAGCAGGTGGTGAAGCTTTCTTT. Protein sequence: CASSIAGGEAFF. The chain has TRBV19 and TRBJ1-1; D gene uncertain. The germline CDR1 and CDR2 sequences are LNHDA and SQIVND (reference sequence). This CDR3 has 12 residues. V was clipped by 1 base and J by 7 bases, with 7 bases between them.

This clonotype has ten or more counts. V usage is TRBV7-3 and J usage is TRBJ2-5; D is uncertain. This CDR3 has 13 amino acids. Germline CDR1 and CDR2: SGHTA and FQGTGA. The V end was cut by 6 bases, the J end by 4 bases, with 12 bases between. In nucleotides, the CDR3 is TGTGCCAGCAGTCCAGGAGTAGGAGAGACCCAGTACTTC. This encodes CASSPGVGETQYF.

The CDR3 sequence: CASIAGGKGQPQHF. The CDR3 region has the DNA TGTGCCAGCATAGCAGGGGGGAAGGGTCAGCCCCAGCATTTT. V gene TRBV15 combines with J gene TRBJ1-5; 7 positions agree with TRBD1. Germline CDR1 is LNHNV and CDR2 is YYDKDF (reference sequence). Trimming at V came to 10 bases and at J to 6 bases, leaving 12 bases not matched to a gene. The CDR3 has 14 residues.

Many counts were recorded for this clonotype. This chain links TRBV12-3 or TRBV12-4 with TRBJ2-7; a possible D gene is TRBD2 (5 bases). The CDR3 has 13 amino acids. V lost 7 bases, J lost 3 bases, and 13 bases lay in between. The CDR3, as DNA: TGTGCCAGCAATCTAAACGGGGTCTACGAGCAGTACTTC. It codes for CASNLNGVYEQYF.

The CDR3 nucleotides are TGTGCCAGCACCCTAGGGCGGGGCTACTACGAGCAGTACTTC. This translates into CASTLGRGYYEQYF. This chain links TRBV7-2 with TRBJ2-7, with D perhaps TRBD2 (6 bases). Germline values: CDR1 SGHTA, CDR2 FQGNSA. The CDR3 spans 14 residues. Trimming removed 7 bases from V and 3 bases from J, with 16 bases in between.

This clonotype was seen at least ten times. In DNA, the CDR3 is TGTGCCAGCAGCTTAAACAGCCTTCAGAACACTGAAGCTTTCTTT. It specifies CASSLNSLQNTEAFF. The chain links TRBV11-2 to TRBJ1-1; no clear D gene. Germline lookup yields CDR1 SGHAT and CDR2 FQNNGV. The CDR3 is 15 amino acids. The ends were cut back, 2 bases at V and 1 base at J, with 11 bases in the middle.

This clonotype was observed many times. CDR3 coding DNA: TGTGCCAGCAGCGTAGGTGGGGTCCCCTACGAGCAGTACTTC. Amino acid sequence: CASSVGGVPYEQYF. The V and J genes are TRBV9 and TRBJ2-7; no definite D call. The CDR3 length is 14 residues. V was cut by 0 bases and J by 2 bases, with 9 bases left in between. Germline V gene data show CDR1 as SGDLS and CDR2 as YYNGEE. Complete variable domain (other parts from reference TRBV9 and TRBJ2-7): DSGVTQTPKHLITATGQRVTLRCSPRSGDLSVYWYQQSLDQGLQFLIQYYNGEERAKGNILERFSAQQFPDLHSELNLSSLELGDSALYFCASSVGGVPYEQYFGPGTRLTVT.

This clonotype was observed many times. The V gene is TRBV7-9, the J gene TRBJ2-7, with a tentative D call TRBD2 (6 bases). Germline V gives CDR1 SEHNR, CDR2 FQNEAQ (reference sequence). This CDR3 is built from 14 residues. V was pared by 5 bases and J by 5 bases, with 16 bases between. Here the CDR3 reads CASSLLADSNEQYF. The DNA for the CDR3 is TGTGCCAGCAGCCTTTTAGCGGACTCAAACGAGCAGTACTTC.

The chain has TRBV7-2 and TRBJ2-7; TRBD1 matches at 12 bases. Germline lookup yields CDR1 SGHTA and CDR2 FQGNSA. This CDR3 has 14 amino acids. Losses at the gene ends were 2 bases for V and 6 bases for J; bases not matched to a gene: 2. CDR3 sequence: CASSLMGQGAEQYF. In DNA, the CDR3 is TGTGCCAGCAGCTTAATGGGACAGGGGGCCGAGCAGTACTTC.

The chain links TRBV10-3 to TRBJ1-5; 8 bases map to TRBD1. Germline CDR1 is ENHRY and CDR2 is SYGVKD. The trim removed 2 bases at V and 7 bases at J, leaving 7 bases unmatched. The CDR3 spans 15 residues. CDR3 sequence reads: CAISETDREGQPQHF. DNA for the CDR3: TGTGCCATCAGTGAGACGGACAGGGAGGGCCAGCCCCAGCATTTT.

The V gene is TRBV28, the J gene TRBJ2-5, with D unresolved. This CDR3 has 11 amino acids. The germline gives CDR1 MDHEN, CDR2 SYDVKM. Trimming removed 5 bases at V and 5 bases at J, with 6 bases between. The CDR3 is CASSNMETQYF. CDR3 sequence (DNA): TGTGCCAGCAGTAATATGGAGACCCAGTACTTC.

This clonotype has a count of ten or more. The chain uses TRBV11-2 and TRBJ1-1; D is possibly TRBD1 (5 bases). The CDR3 consists of 13 residues. The ends were cut back, 3 bases at V and 10 bases at J, with 15 bases in the middle. Looked up from germline, CDR1 is SGHAT and CDR2 is FQNNGV. The CDR3 DNA reads as TGTGCCAGCAGCTTCTACTCGGGACGTGGAGCTTTCTTT. It yields the protein CASSFYSGRGAFF.

For this clonotype: Since a much larger clone is just one base distant, this may be a read error. The rearrangement links TRBV7-2 to TRBJ2-3; 9 nucleotides agree with TRBD2. The CDR3 contains 16 residues. The V gene's germline CDR1 is SGHTA and CDR2 FQGNSA. Unmatched junction bases numbered 11, after V lost 8 bases and J lost 2 bases. This CDR3 reads CASGRVGGRATDTQYF. CDR3 DNA: TGTGCCAGCGGCCGCGTAGGCGGGAGGGCCACAGATACGCAGTATTTT.

This clonotype was detected ten times or more. The chain uses TRBV7-9 and TRBJ1-2; D unclear. The V gene's germline CDR1 is SEHNR and CDR2 FQNEAQ (reference sequence). With 5 bases removed from V and 0 bases from J, the gap between germline ends came to 22 bases. CDR3 length equals 18 residues. CDR3 loop: CASSTKVRPRTTNYGYTF. CDR3 bases: TGTGCCAGCAGCACGAAGGTTAGGCCTAGGACGACTAACTATGGCTACACCTTC.

CDR3 in amino acids: CASTSFETEAFF. The CDR3 coding sequence is TGTGCCAGCACATCATTTGAGACTGAAGCTTTCTTT. The V gene is TRBV2, the J gene TRBJ1-1; D gene uncertain. Germline loops: CDR1 SNHLY, CDR2 FYNNEI. The CDR3 loop spans 12 amino acids. The V end was cut by 7 bases, the J end by 5 bases, with 11 bases between.

This clonotype was observed many times. The chain carries TRBV14 and TRBJ2-5; no clear D. Germline lookup yields CDR1 SGHDN and CDR2 FVKESK. V lost 2 bases, J lost 0 bases, and 10 bases lay in between. This CDR3 contains 15 residues. CDR3 residues: CASSQLTLYQETQYF. The CDR3, as DNA: TGTGCCAGCAGCCAATTGACCCTGTACCAAGAGACCCAGTACTTC. The full variable domain, with the rest looked up from reference TRBV14 and TRBJ2-5, is EAGVTQFPSHSVIEKGQTVTLRCDPISGHDNLYWYRRVMGKEIKFLLHFVKESKQDESGMPNNRFLAERTGGTYSTLKVQPAELEDSGVYFCASSQLTLYQETQYFGPGTRLLVL.

The rearrangement uses TRBV27 and TRBJ2-5; tentative D call: TRBD1 (5 bases). V lost 3 bases, J lost 5 bases, and 13 bases lay in between. This CDR3 has 14 amino acids. The germline CDR1 and CDR2 sequences are MNHEY and SMNVEV (reference sequence). The CDR3 region has the DNA TGTGCCAGCAGTTTTAGTACGGCAGGGGAGACCCAGTACTTC. Translating it yields CASSFSTAGETQYF.

The table lists this clonotype with a few counts. The rearrangement uses TRBV29-1 and TRBJ2-5, with D possibly TRBD2 on 5 matching bases. Germline V CDR1 and CDR2: SQVTM, ANQGSEA. The CDR3 contains 12 residues. Trimming stripped 1 base from V and 5 bases from J, with 8 bases between. CDR3: CSVEGGLETQYF. The CDR3 DNA reads as TGCAGCGTTGAAGGAGGGTTGGAGACCCAGTACTTC.

This clonotype was observed at least ten times. V is TRBV20-1 and J is TRBJ2-5; perhaps TRBD1 as D (7 bases). Per the germline V gene, CDR1 is DFQATT and CDR2 is SNEGSKA (reference sequence). The CDR3 runs 17 residues. CDR3 bases: TGCAGGGCCCTGGGGTGGGGAACTCTCAGGGGGGAAGAGACCCAGTACTTC. The encoded protein is CRALGWGTLRGEETQYF.

This chain uses TRBV7-2 with TRBJ2-5; 10 bases match TRBD2. Germline V lookup: CDR1 SGHTA, CDR2 FQGNSA. V lost 7 bases, J lost 2 bases, and 7 bases stayed unmatched. CDR3 length: 15 residues. CDR3 nucleotide sequence: TGTGCCAGCACCGCCAGCGGGAGGGTACAAGAGACCCAGTACTTC. It codes for CASTASGRVQETQYF.

The rearrangement uses TRBV2 and TRBJ1-2, with a tentative D call TRBD1 (6 bases). The CDR3 consists of 12 residues. Germline lookup yields CDR1 SNHLY and CDR2 FYNNEI. Trimming pared 7 bases from V and 8 bases from J, leaving 14 bases between. The CDR3 is CASNKDGGGYTF. The CDR3 DNA sequence: TGTGCCAGCAATAAAGATGGGGGCGGCTACACCTTC. Drawing the rest from reference TRBV2 and TRBJ1-2, the complete variable domain is EPEVTQTPSHQVTQMGQEVILRCVPISNHLYFYWYRQILGQKVEFLVSFYNNEISEKSEIFDDQFSVERPDGSNFTLKIRSTKLEDSAMYFCASNKDGGGYTFGSGTRLTVV.

This clonotype was seen many times. The chain couples TRBV7-2 to TRBJ1-5; perhaps TRBD1 as D (6 bases). This CDR3 comprises 15 residues. The V end lost 5 bases, the J end lost 2 bases, and 13 bases lay between the germline ends. CDR1 SGHTA and CDR2 FQGNSA come from the germline V gene. The CDR3 loop is CASSRRQVGNQPQHF. CDR3 coding DNA: TGTGCCAGCAGCCGTAGACAGGTTGGCAATCAGCCCCAGCATTTT. Based on the CDR3 plus reference TRBV7-2 and TRBJ1-5, the full variable domain is GAGVSQSPSNKVTEKGKDVELRCDPISGHTALYWYRQSLGQGLEFLIYFQGNSAPDKSGLPSDRFSAERTGGSVSTLTIQRTQQEDSAVYLCASSRRQVGNQPQHFGDGTRLSIL.